This T cell receptor beta chain emerged from a study of T cell repertoires and HLA-DP antigens. The overall study: In vitro CD4+ alloreactivity was against HeLa-presented HLA-DP. Donor ages ranged from 18-to-29 to 60-to-69; a couple of men, one woman.

CD4+ T cells were isolated untouched, 95% to 98% pure. V lost 0 bases and J lost 3, with 0 bases in between. The CDR3 runs 11 residues. Germline V lookup: CDR1 SGHRS, CDR2 YFSETQ. Details on this clone: Its antigen is unidentified.

Amplification used primers for 54 TRBV and 13 TRBJ segments. TCRdb's table, derived via immunoSEQ multiplex PCR, lists solely in-frame clones and lacks some. The data show some 120,000 clones, around 93% seen once. This sequence originates from a woman aged 18-30 years in good health and CMV-seronegative. Sequences were obtained from CD4+ T cells from PBMCs. This rearrangement joins TRBV5-1 to TRBJ1-1; D gene ambiguous. DNA for the CDR3: TGCGCCAGCAGCTTGGACACTGAAGCTTTCTTT. This encodes CASSLDTEAFF.